A selection of T cell receptor beta chains follows, all from one sample in a study of shared clonotypes between healthy human individuals. The data were produced by immunoSEQ multiplex PCR, yet TCRdb's version contains in-frame clones alone and is incomplete. The sample yields about 2 million clones, just under 95% seen once. The sequencing sample was made of naive CD8+ T cells sorted from blood. The receptors shown here come from a man aged 18 to 29 in good health. The CDR3 runs from the conserved cysteine through the conserved F or W. The order of the fields is CDR3 length, clone size, J gene, D gene, V gene, CDR3 protein, CDR3 DNA. A D gene is named only where the DNA matches it firmly. A clone size is listed for some rows: how often the clone was seen (once, few, many), or a class if it is expanded.

len: 13
abundance: NA
j_gene: TRBJ2-5
d_gene: NA
v_gene: TRBV5-4
CDR3aa: CASRTYQEETQYF
CDR3nt: TGTGCCAGCAGAACTTACCAGGAAGAGACCCAGTACTTC

len: 13
abundance: NA
j_gene: TRBJ2-3
d_gene: NA
v_gene: TRBV5-4
CDR3aa: CASSLRGSDTQYF
CDR3nt: TGTGCCAGCAGCCTCCGGGGATCAGATACGCAGTATTTT

len: 14
abundance: NA
j_gene: TRBJ1-5
d_gene: TRBD1
v_gene: TRBV9
CDR3aa: CASSPGTDHQPQHF
CDR3nt: TGTGCCAGCAGCCCCGGGACAGACCATCAGCCCCAGCATTTT

len: 15
abundance: once
j_gene: TRBJ2-1
d_gene: TRBD2
v_gene: TRBV4-1
CDR3aa: CASSQARGSYNEQFF
CDR3nt: TGCGCCAGCAGCCAAGCTCGCGGGAGTTACAATGAGCAGTTCTTC

len: 13
abundance: NA
j_gene: TRBJ2-3
d_gene: TRBD2
v_gene: TRBV27
CDR3aa: CASSFYRGVTQYF
CDR3nt: TGTGCCAGCAGTTTCTACCGGGGGGTAACGCAGTATTTT

len: 11
abundance: NA
j_gene: TRBJ1-1
d_gene: NA
v_gene: TRBV28
CDR3aa: CASSRLSGAFF
CDR3nt: TGTGCCAGCAGCCGCTTATCGGGAGCTTTCTTT

len: 18
abundance: NA
j_gene: TRBJ2-3
d_gene: TRBD2
v_gene: TRBV7-8
CDR3aa: CASSMGLAGAENTDTQYF
CDR3nt: TGTGCCAGCAGCATGGGACTAGCGGGGGCAGAGAACACAGATACGCAGTATTTT

len: 11
abundance: NA
j_gene: TRBJ2-7
d_gene: NA
v_gene: TRBV2
CDR3aa: CASSALYEQYF
CDR3nt: TGTGCCAGCAGTGCCCTATACGAGCAGTACTTC

len: 14
abundance: NA
j_gene: TRBJ2-3
d_gene: NA
v_gene: TRBV9
CDR3aa: CASSVWRGLDTQYF
CDR3nt: TGTGCCAGCAGCGTATGGCGGGGTTTAGATACGCAGTATTTT

len: 16
abundance: once
j_gene: TRBJ2-3
d_gene: TRBD1
v_gene: TRBV6-1
CDR3aa: CASSAVTGASTDTQYF
CDR3nt: TGTGCCAGCAGTGCCGTTACAGGGGCAAGCACAGATACGCAGTATTTT

len: 18
abundance: NA
j_gene: TRBJ2-3
d_gene: NA
v_gene: TRBV5-5
CDR3aa: CASSWSLTGAGEADTQYF
CDR3nt: TGTGCCAGCAGCTGGTCCCTAACAGGGGCGGGAGAAGCAGATACGCAGTATTTT

len: 17
abundance: NA
j_gene: TRBJ2-1
d_gene: TRBD2
v_gene: TRBV10-2
CDR3aa: CASSERFAGGTHNEQFF
CDR3nt: TGCGCCAGCAGCGAGCGATTTGCGGGGGGTACCCACAATGAGCAGTTCTTC

len: 14
abundance: NA
j_gene: TRBJ2-7
d_gene: NA
v_gene: TRBV27
CDR3aa: CASSLAGENYEQYF
CDR3nt: TGTGCCAGCAGTTTAGCAGGGGAAAACTACGAGCAGTACTTC

len: 15
abundance: NA
j_gene: TRBJ1-4
d_gene: TRBD1
v_gene: TRBV7-2
CDR3aa: CASSLNRGGNEKLFF
CDR3nt: TGTGCCAGCAGCTTGAACAGGGGGGGTAATGAAAAACTGTTTTTT

len: 15
abundance: once
j_gene: TRBJ2-2
d_gene: NA
v_gene: TRBV9
CDR3aa: CASSEGPLSTGELFF
CDR3nt: TGTGCCAGCAGCGAGGGGCCGCTAAGCACCGGGGAGCTGTTTTTT

len: 14
abundance: NA
j_gene: TRBJ2-1
d_gene: NA
v_gene: TRBV28
CDR3aa: CACSSTGFDFGQFF
CDR3nt: TGTGCCTGCAGCAGTACGGGTTTCGATTTTGGGCAGTTCTTC

len: 14
abundance: NA
j_gene: TRBJ2-7
d_gene: NA
v_gene: TRBV19
CDR3aa: CVSSVQAAGYEQYF
CDR3nt: TGTGTCAGTAGTGTTCAGGCGGCAGGGTACGAGCAGTACTTC

len: 19
abundance: once
j_gene: TRBJ2-5
d_gene: TRBD2
v_gene: TRBV18
CDR3aa: CASSPLSLAGGLFPETQYF
CDR3nt: TGTGCCAGCTCACCACTAAGCCTAGCGGGGGGGCTTTTTCCTGAGACCCAGTACTTC

len: 15
abundance: NA
j_gene: TRBJ2-3
d_gene: NA
v_gene: TRBV27
CDR3aa: CASSLEGVGTDTQYF
CDR3nt: TGTGCCAGCAGTTTGGAGGGAGTTGGCACAGATACGCAGTATTTT

len: 18
abundance: NA
j_gene: TRBJ1-1
d_gene: NA
v_gene: TRBV25-1
CDR3aa: CASSPSETWGRGNTEAFF
CDR3nt: TGTGCCAGCAGTCCAAGCGAGACGTGGGGGCGCGGGAACACTGAAGCTTTCTTT

len: 16
abundance: NA
j_gene: TRBJ2-3
d_gene: TRBD2
v_gene: TRBV5-6
CDR3aa: CASSGGAGLVTDTQYF
CDR3nt: TGTGCCAGCAGCGGAGGGGCGGGACTAGTCACAGATACGCAGTATTTT

len: 17
abundance: NA
j_gene: TRBJ1-1
d_gene: TRBD1
v_gene: TRBV25-1
CDR3aa: CASSGGNGQGMNTEAFF
CDR3nt: TGTGCCAGCAGTGGCGGAAACGGACAGGGGATGAACACTGAAGCTTTCTTT

len: 10
abundance: NA
j_gene: TRBJ1-1
d_gene: NA
v_gene: TRBV25-1
CDR3aa: CASEGVEAFF
CDR3nt: TGTGCCAGCGAGGGGGTCGAAGCTTTCTTT